This T cell receptor beta chain was recovered during a study of cytomegalovirus exposure and HLA in healthy donors. Notes on the study in general: In a later analysis, TCR beta V- and J-gene trimming was associated with a missense DCLRE1C variant. In a later analysis, at a false discovery rate of 0.05, under 20,000 TCR beta sequences were associated with HLA alleles.

V dropped 5 bases and J dropped 10; count of bases not matched to a gene: 15. The germline V gene has CDR1 SEHNR and CDR2 FQNEAQ (reference sequence). This CDR3 contains 17 residues. Points on this clone: The antigen remains unidentified.

The PCR had 60 Vbeta and 13 Jbeta primers. Assay: immunoSEQ multiplex PCR; the TCRdb copy retains only in-frame clones and omits some. The repertoire has about 120,000 clones, 65% to 75% of them found once; the top ten carry 3.5% to 4.5%. The V call is TRBV7-9, the J call TRBJ2-1; TRBD2 agrees at 12 bases. Sequencing was carried out using PBMCs. This TCR was recovered from a man between 40 and 49 years old in good health and CMV-seropositive. The CDR3 region has the DNA TGTGCCAGCAGCCCCCGACTAGCGGGGGACCCTCGGGGCGAGCAGTTCTTC. Amino acid sequence: CASSPRLAGDPRGEQFF.